Listed below are T cell receptor beta chains from one sample, sequenced in a study of response to subunit inactivated influenza vaccine. TCRdb reprocessed the RT-PCR reads with MiXCR, giving one entry per CDR3 protein. This repertoire shows approximately 530,000 distinct CDR3 sequences, 10% to 15% found once; its top ten account for roughly 13%. Source: PBMCs from blood, taken about 40 days after vaccination. Every receptor here comes from a man in his fifties or sixties who received an inactivated influenza vaccine. CDR3s include the opening cysteine and the closing phenylalanine or tryptophan. D genes are given only for firm matches. Clone size is not always given. Where it is, it says once, few, many or a class for expanded clones.

j_call: TRBJ2-6; d_call: -; clone_size: few; v_call: TRBV19; cdr3_nt: TGTGCCAGTGGTGTTACTGGGGCCAACGTCCTGACTTTC; cdr3_aa: CASGVTGANVLTF
j_call: TRBJ2-5; d_call: TRBD1; clone_size: few; v_call: TRBV6-2/TRBV6-3; cdr3_nt: TGTGCCAGCAGTAGACAGGGGGGGACCCAGTACTTC; cdr3_aa: CASSRQGGTQYF
j_call: TRBJ2-3; d_call: TRBD2; clone_size: -; v_call: TRBV10-2; cdr3_nt: TGCGCCAGCAGGGCGGGACTAGCGGAACATACGCAGTATTTT; cdr3_aa: CASRAGLAEHTQYF
j_call: TRBJ2-7; d_call: TRBD2; clone_size: -; v_call: TRBV6-5; cdr3_nt: TGTGCCAGCAGTTACGGCGGTAGCGGGAGCCCCGAGTACTTC; cdr3_aa: CASSYGGSGSPEYF
j_call: TRBJ1-4; d_call: -; clone_size: few; v_call: TRBV4-2; cdr3_nt: TGTGCCAGCAGCCAAGATAGGGTGGGGCGAACTAATGAAAAACTGTTTTTT; cdr3_aa: CASSQDRVGRTNEKLFF
j_call: TRBJ2-2; d_call: -; clone_size: many; v_call: TRBV29-1; cdr3_nt: TGCAGCGTTGTCCGCAGGGGGAACACCGGGGAGCTGTTTTTT; cdr3_aa: CSVVRRGNTGELFF
j_call: TRBJ2-2; d_call: TRBD2; clone_size: -; v_call: TRBV29-1; cdr3_nt: TGCAGCGTTGAAGATTTATGGGGGGGTGGAACCGGGGAGCTGTTTTTT; cdr3_aa: CSVEDLWGGGTGELFF
j_call: TRBJ1-1; d_call: -; clone_size: -; v_call: TRBV7-6; cdr3_nt: TGTGCCAGCAGCCCCTTGACTCTCACTGAAGCTTTCTTT; cdr3_aa: CASSPLTLTEAFF
j_call: TRBJ1-3; d_call: -; clone_size: few; v_call: TRBV9; cdr3_nt: TGTGCCAGCAGCGACGGTGCTAACACCATATATTTT; cdr3_aa: CASSDGANTIYF
j_call: TRBJ2-2; d_call: TRBD2; clone_size: many; v_call: TRBV20-1; cdr3_nt: TGCAGTGCTCTTCTTTTTGGCGGGAGAGATTCCGGGGAGCTGTTTTTT; cdr3_aa: CSALLFGGRDSGELFF
j_call: TRBJ1-1; d_call: TRBD1; clone_size: -; v_call: TRBV18; cdr3_nt: TGTGCCAGCTCACCACGGGACAGGCGATCCGGGGCTTTCTTT; cdr3_aa: CASSPRDRRSGAFF
j_call: TRBJ2-1; d_call: -; clone_size: -; v_call: TRBV7-3; cdr3_nt: TGTGCCAGCAGCTTAGGGGTGCGAGGGGAGCAGTTCTTC; cdr3_aa: CASSLGVRGEQFF
j_call: TRBJ2-1; d_call: -; clone_size: -; v_call: TRBV4-3; cdr3_nt: TGCGCCAGCAGCCAAGTGGACGGGAGCCGATACAATGAGCAGTTCTTC; cdr3_aa: CASSQVDGSRYNEQFF
j_call: TRBJ2-1; d_call: -; clone_size: -; v_call: TRBV7-3; cdr3_nt: TGTGCCAGCAGCCCGGGGACTTCCGCCAATGAGCAGTTCTTC; cdr3_aa: CASSPGTSANEQFF
j_call: TRBJ2-5; d_call: TRBD1; clone_size: few; v_call: TRBV9; cdr3_nt: TGTGCCAGCAGCGTAGTAGGCCAGGGGGCGCAGGAGACCCAGTACTTC; cdr3_aa: CASSVVGQGAQETQYF
j_call: TRBJ2-1; d_call: TRBD2; clone_size: -; v_call: TRBV24-1; cdr3_nt: TGTGCCACCAGTGATTCCCGAAGTAGCGGGAGGGGATACAATGAGCAGTTCTTC; cdr3_aa: CATSDSRSSGRGYNEQFF
j_call: TRBJ2-2; d_call: -; clone_size: -; v_call: TRBV20-1; cdr3_nt: TGCAGTGCTAGACCCCAAAGGACCGGGGAGCTGTTTTTT; cdr3_aa: CSARPQRTGELFF
j_call: TRBJ2-3; d_call: TRBD1; clone_size: -; v_call: TRBV5-1; cdr3_nt: TGCGCCAGCAGCTTGGGGGGCCGGACAGGGGATACGCAGTATTTT; cdr3_aa: CASSLGGRTGDTQYF
j_call: TRBJ2-7; d_call: -; clone_size: -; v_call: TRBV7-2; cdr3_nt: TGTGCCAGCAGTATCGTTCGGGGCGACTCCTACGAGCAGTACTTC; cdr3_aa: CASSIVRGDSYEQYF
j_call: TRBJ2-1; d_call: -; clone_size: -; v_call: TRBV6-5; cdr3_nt: TGTGCCAGCAGTTACTCGTCTTTGTCTACTGAGCAGTTCTTC; cdr3_aa: CASSYSSLSTEQFF
j_call: TRBJ2-7; d_call: TRBD1; clone_size: few; v_call: TRBV5-5; cdr3_nt: TGTGCCAGCAGCTTGACAGGGGACATCGAGCAGTACTTC; cdr3_aa: CASSLTGDIEQYF
j_call: TRBJ2-7; d_call: TRBD2; clone_size: few; v_call: TRBV29-1; cdr3_nt: TGCAGCGTTCGGGGACTAGTGGGTACCTACGAGCAGTACTTC; cdr3_aa: CSVRGLVGTYEQYF
j_call: TRBJ2-5; d_call: -; clone_size: few; v_call: TRBV5-1; cdr3_nt: TGCGCCAGCTCCTCCGACCTGGAGACCCAGTACTTC; cdr3_aa: CASSSDLETQYF
j_call: TRBJ1-1; d_call: -; clone_size: few; v_call: TRBV20-1; cdr3_nt: TGCAGTGCTAGAGATTCTGTAAGGGGCGGGGGCACTGAAGCTTTCTTT; cdr3_aa: CSARDSVRGGGTEAFF
j_call: TRBJ2-1; d_call: -; clone_size: many; v_call: TRBV4-2; cdr3_nt: TGTGCCAGCAGCTTTCCAGGGAGCAGGTACAATGAGCAGTTCTTC; cdr3_aa: CASSFPGSRYNEQFF
j_call: TRBJ1-6; d_call: TRBD1; clone_size: many; v_call: TRBV12-3/TRBV12-4; cdr3_nt: TGTGCCAGCACCCCGGGACAGGGTAATTCACCCCTCCACTTT; cdr3_aa: CASTPGQGNSPLHF
j_call: TRBJ2-5; d_call: -; clone_size: few; v_call: TRBV28; cdr3_nt: TGTGCCAGCAGTTTTCACACCGCACCCGGGGAGACCCAGTACTTC; cdr3_aa: CASSFHTAPGETQYF
j_call: TRBJ1-6; d_call: -; clone_size: -; v_call: TRBV28; cdr3_nt: TGTGCCAGCAGTTTAGATCCAGGTTCACCCCTCCACTTT; cdr3_aa: CASSLDPGSPLHF
j_call: TRBJ1-2; d_call: TRBD1; clone_size: many; v_call: TRBV7-9; cdr3_nt: TGTGCCAGCAGCCGATTTATTGACAGGGGACCTTACACCTTC; cdr3_aa: CASSRFIDRGPYTF
j_call: TRBJ2-1; d_call: TRBD2; clone_size: many; v_call: TRBV19; cdr3_nt: TGTGCCAGTAGTCAGCGGGGTAAGCCTTTCAATGAGCAGTTCTTC; cdr3_aa: CASSQRGKPFNEQFF
j_call: TRBJ2-1; d_call: TRBD2; clone_size: -; v_call: TRBV24-1; cdr3_nt: TGTGCCACCAGTTTAGCGGGATCCTACAATGAGCAGTTCTTC; cdr3_aa: CATSLAGSYNEQFF
j_call: TRBJ2-3; d_call: -; clone_size: -; v_call: TRBV11-2; cdr3_nt: TGTGCCAGCAGCTCAAACCCGGAGGGGGGGGCCAGTACGCAGTATTTT; cdr3_aa: CASSSNPEGGASTQYF
j_call: TRBJ2-1; d_call: TRBD1; clone_size: few; v_call: TRBV24-1; cdr3_nt: TGTGCCACCAGTGACCACGACAGGGACTCCTACAATGAGCAGTTCTTC; cdr3_aa: CATSDHDRDSYNEQFF
j_call: TRBJ2-3; d_call: TRBD2; clone_size: -; v_call: TRBV7-2; cdr3_nt: TGTGCCAGCAGCCACATAGCGGGGGGGATGACAGATACGCAGTATTTT; cdr3_aa: CASSHIAGGMTDTQYF
j_call: TRBJ2-7; d_call: -; clone_size: few; v_call: TRBV10-3; cdr3_nt: TGTGCCATCAGTGAGTTGGGCAGGTCCTACGAGCAGTACTTC; cdr3_aa: CAISELGRSYEQYF
j_call: TRBJ1-5; d_call: TRBD1; clone_size: -; v_call: TRBV28; cdr3_nt: TGTGCCAGCAGTTTACTGATACCGGGGACAGGGGGTCATCAGCCCCAGCATTTT; cdr3_aa: CASSLLIPGTGGHQPQHF
j_call: TRBJ1-2; d_call: -; clone_size: few; v_call: TRBV28; cdr3_nt: TGTGCCAGCAGGTCCTTCGACCACTACACCTTC; cdr3_aa: CASRSFDHYTF
j_call: TRBJ2-1; d_call: TRBD2; clone_size: many; v_call: TRBV11-2; cdr3_nt: TGTGCCAGCAGCTGGGGACTAGCGGGGGGCTATGAGCAGTTCTTC; cdr3_aa: CASSWGLAGGYEQFF
j_call: TRBJ2-1; d_call: -; clone_size: -; v_call: TRBV2; cdr3_nt: TGTGCCAGCAGTGTTCAGGGTCCCACCTACAATGAGCAGTTCTTC; cdr3_aa: CASSVQGPTYNEQFF
j_call: TRBJ2-7; d_call: -; clone_size: -; v_call: TRBV20-1; cdr3_nt: TGCAGTGCTAGTCCAAGCGGTAGCTACGAGCAGTACTTC; cdr3_aa: CSASPSGSYEQYF
j_call: TRBJ2-7; d_call: TRBD1; clone_size: few; v_call: TRBV6-2/TRBV6-3; cdr3_nt: TGTGCCAGCAGCTCGGGACAGGTCGCCTACGAGCAGTACTTC; cdr3_aa: CASSSGQVAYEQYF
j_call: TRBJ1-5; d_call: -; clone_size: -; v_call: TRBV12-3/TRBV12-4; cdr3_nt: TGTGCCAGCAGTTCGGCTCCCTCAAATCAGCCCCAGCATTTT; cdr3_aa: CASSSAPSNQPQHF
j_call: TRBJ2-7; d_call: TRBD1; clone_size: many; v_call: TRBV18; cdr3_nt: TGTGCCAGCTCACCCGGGACAGCCTACGAGCAGTACTTC; cdr3_aa: CASSPGTAYEQYF
j_call: TRBJ2-3; d_call: -; clone_size: few; v_call: TRBV20-1; cdr3_nt: TGCAGTGCTAGACTACGAAACACAGATACGCAGTATTTT; cdr3_aa: CSARLRNTDTQYF
j_call: TRBJ1-2; d_call: TRBD1; clone_size: few; v_call: TRBV5-1; cdr3_nt: TGCGCCAGCAGCCTTTGGACAGGTTATGGCTACACCTTC; cdr3_aa: CASSLWTGYGYTF
j_call: TRBJ1-2; d_call: TRBD1; clone_size: -; v_call: TRBV12-3/TRBV12-4; cdr3_nt: TGTGCCAGCAGCGCCCGACAGGGGGCGAGACGGGGCTATGGCTACACCTTC; cdr3_aa: CASSARQGARRGYGYTF
j_call: TRBJ2-5; d_call: -; clone_size: few; v_call: TRBV10-3; cdr3_nt: TGTGCCATCAGTGAGTTAGGGGGTGAGGAGACCCAGTACTTC; cdr3_aa: CAISELGGEETQYF
j_call: TRBJ2-6; d_call: -; clone_size: once; v_call: TRBV11-1; cdr3_nt: TGTGCCAGCAGCTTAGGCAGGACTTTTGGCTCTGGGGCCAACGTCCTGACTTTC; cdr3_aa: CASSLGRTFGSGANVLTF
j_call: TRBJ2-3; d_call: TRBD2; clone_size: many; v_call: TRBV7-2; cdr3_nt: TGTGCCAGCAGCTCCCTCCAGGCGGGGGCAGATACGCAGTATTTT; cdr3_aa: CASSSLQAGADTQYF
j_call: TRBJ1-2; d_call: TRBD1; clone_size: many; v_call: TRBV20-1; cdr3_nt: TGCAGTGCTAGGGAGGACAGGAACTATGGCTACACCTTC; cdr3_aa: CSAREDRNYGYTF
j_call: TRBJ2-7; d_call: TRBD2; clone_size: many; v_call: TRBV29-1; cdr3_nt: TGCAGCGTGGGAGGGGAATTCGGGGGCGAGCAGTACTTC; cdr3_aa: CSVGGEFGGEQYF
j_call: TRBJ2-7; d_call: TRBD2; clone_size: -; v_call: TRBV3-1; cdr3_nt: TGTGCCAGCAGCCAAGGAGCGGGGGGCGCGTGTTACTTC; cdr3_aa: CASSQGAGGACYF
j_call: TRBJ2-7; d_call: -; clone_size: -; v_call: TRBV7-2; cdr3_nt: TGTGCCAGCAGCGCCGGGACCGCATACGAGCAGTACTTC; cdr3_aa: CASSAGTAYEQYF
j_call: TRBJ2-2; d_call: TRBD1; clone_size: -; v_call: TRBV29-1; cdr3_nt: TGCAGCGCATTGACAGGGGGCAGCACCGGGGAGCTGTTTTTT; cdr3_aa: CSALTGGSTGELFF
j_call: TRBJ2-5; d_call: TRBD1; clone_size: few; v_call: TRBV7-7; cdr3_nt: TGTGCTAGCAGCTTCTTGGGACAGCACCAAGAGACCCAGTACTTC; cdr3_aa: CASSFLGQHQETQYF
j_call: TRBJ2-7; d_call: TRBD1; clone_size: many; v_call: TRBV9; cdr3_nt: TGTGCCAGCAGCGCCCTGGGGACAGGGTTCGAGCAGTACTTC; cdr3_aa: CASSALGTGFEQYF
j_call: TRBJ1-5; d_call: -; clone_size: -; v_call: TRBV20-1; cdr3_nt: TGCAGTGCTAGAGATCCGTGGGTCAGGGGAGAGCCCCAGCATTTT; cdr3_aa: CSARDPWVRGEPQHF
j_call: TRBJ2-1; d_call: -; clone_size: few; v_call: TRBV5-1; cdr3_nt: TGCGCCAGCAGCACCGGGATCGACTGGAATGAGCAGTTCTTC; cdr3_aa: CASSTGIDWNEQFF
j_call: TRBJ2-7; d_call: TRBD1; clone_size: few; v_call: TRBV28; cdr3_nt: TGTGCCAGTGAGGGTGGCAGGGGGCGGGAGCAGTACTTC; cdr3_aa: CASEGGRGREQYF
j_call: TRBJ1-4; d_call: -; clone_size: -; v_call: TRBV7-2; cdr3_nt: TGTGCCAGCAGCTTAGGAGCTGGGAGCGAGGAAAAACTGTTTTTT; cdr3_aa: CASSLGAGSEEKLFF